This T cell receptor (beta chain) originates from a study of blood T cell repertoires in COVID-19. The overall study: PBMCs, B-cell-depleted T cells, or T cells were the source of the cDNA or gDNA that made up the material.

The V gene's germline CDR1 is WNHNN and CDR2 SYGVQD (reference sequence). CDR3 length: 15 residues. V was trimmed by 4 bases and J by 3 bases, leaving 12 bases between them. Original processing methods: How many nucleated cells were present was estimated from reference gene primer amplification. The repertoire was sequenced with immunoSEQ multiplex PCR; TCRdb's copy has only in-frame clones and lacks some. The DNA gave D and trimming, while V, J and clone size come from that table. The sample holds about 270,000 clones, roughly nine tenths seen once. The chain uses TRBV10-1 and TRBJ2-2, with D perhaps matching TRBD1 (6 bases). The material sequenced was peripheral blood. The sequence came from a man in his 60s who had recovered from COVID-19. The CDR3 here is CASSGVRGYTGELFF. CDR3 nucleotide sequence: TGCGCCAGCAGTGGGGTCAGGGGATACACCGGGGAGCTGTTTTTT.